Following are 2 T cell receptor beta chains from one sample sequenced in a study of molecular identifiers for immune sequencing clone quantification. A single record per CDR3 protein comes from TCRdb applying MiXCR to the PCR reads. The table records 490,000 or so distinct CDR3 sequences, under 30% of them present only once. The sample taken for sequencing was naive CD8+ T cells from blood, with Jurkat cell RNA spiked in. Subset in this sample: FACS-sorted CD8+CD4-CCR7+CD45RA+ naive T cells. Source of these receptors: a human donor in good health. Some libraries in this study had Jurkat cell RNA spiked in.

Regarding this clonotype: A single base separates this from a much larger clone, so it may be a read error. The chain couples TRBV30 to TRBJ2-7, with unresolved D. The CDR3 totals 13 residues. Germline V gives CDR1 GTSNPN, CDR2 SVGIG (reference sequence). V lost 2 bases and J 6 bases, leaving 14 bases between the germline ends. CDR3 residues: CAWSLSTTTEQYF. CDR3 coding DNA: TGTGCCTGGAGTCTTAGTACTACGACCGAGCAGTACTTC.

In regard to this clonotype: Sequence at one end of the junction differs from germline and may be a read error. This chain joins TRBV30 and TRBJ1-4; unclear D gene. Germline V gene sequence: CDR1 GTSNPN, CDR2 SVGIG (reference sequence). This CDR3 spans 14 amino acids. CDR3 DNA sequence: TGTGCCTGGAGTGAGGGAGCAACTAATGATAAACTGTTTTTT. This codes for CAWSEGATNDKLFF.